This T cell receptor (beta chain) was profiled in a study of blood T cell repertoires in COVID-19. Study summary: Nucleic acid was either cDNA or gDNA, and it came from T cells, B-cell-depleted T cells, or PBMCs.

Clones were sequenced by immunoSEQ multiplex PCR, and TCRdb holds only the in-frame ones, with some missing. The table records around 260,000 clones, approximately 83% of them present only once. On this clone: At one end the junction does not follow the germline gene, possibly because of a read error.

Donors were grouped by their self-reported clinical history. The CDR3 is 18 amino acids. Per germline, CDR1 SGHTA and CDR2 FQGNSA. This clonotype originated in a woman in her 30s who had recovered from COVID-19. The chain couples TRBV7-2 to TRBJ2-1; 9 bases fit TRBD2. The sequenced material came from PBMCs or T cells enriched from blood (not recorded which). The CDR3 sequence: CASNLIGGTSRSYNEQFF. CDR3 sequence (DNA): TGTGCCAGCAACTTAATTGGGGGGACTAGCAGGTCCTACAATGAGCAGTTCTTC.